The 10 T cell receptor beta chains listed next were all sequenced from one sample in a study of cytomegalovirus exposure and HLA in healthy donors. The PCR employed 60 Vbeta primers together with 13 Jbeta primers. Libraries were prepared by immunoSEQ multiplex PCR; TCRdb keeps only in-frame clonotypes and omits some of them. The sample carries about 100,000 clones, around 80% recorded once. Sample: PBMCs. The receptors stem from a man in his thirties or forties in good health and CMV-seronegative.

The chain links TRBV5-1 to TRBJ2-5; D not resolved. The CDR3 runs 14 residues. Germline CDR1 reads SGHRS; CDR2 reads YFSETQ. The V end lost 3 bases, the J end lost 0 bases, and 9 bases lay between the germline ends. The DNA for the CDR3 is TGCGCCAGCAGCTCCACCAACTACCAAGAGACCCAGTACTTC. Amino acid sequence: CASSSTNYQETQYF. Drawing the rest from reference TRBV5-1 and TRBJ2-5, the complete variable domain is KAGVTQTPRYLIKTRGQQVTLSCSPISGHRSVSWYQQTPGQGLQFLFEYFSETQRNKGNFPGRFSGRQFSNSRSEMNVSTLELGDSALYLCASSSTNYQETQYFGPGTRLLVL.

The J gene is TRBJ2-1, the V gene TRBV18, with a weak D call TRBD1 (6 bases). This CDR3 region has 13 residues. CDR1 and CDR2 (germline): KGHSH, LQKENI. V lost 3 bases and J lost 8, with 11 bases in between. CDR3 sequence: CASSPFRGDEQFF. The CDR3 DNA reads TGTGCCAGCTCACCTTTCAGGGGTGATGAGCAGTTCTTC.

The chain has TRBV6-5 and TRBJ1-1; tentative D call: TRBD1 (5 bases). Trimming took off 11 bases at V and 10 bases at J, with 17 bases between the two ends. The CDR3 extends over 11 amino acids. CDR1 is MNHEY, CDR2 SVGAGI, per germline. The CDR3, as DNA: TGTGCCCTCCCCGGGGGGGGAGGAGCTTTCTTT. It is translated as CALPGGGGAFF.

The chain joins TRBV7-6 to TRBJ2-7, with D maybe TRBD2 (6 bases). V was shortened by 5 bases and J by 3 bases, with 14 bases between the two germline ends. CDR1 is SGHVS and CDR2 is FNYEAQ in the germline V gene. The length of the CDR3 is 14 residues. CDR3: CASSPGRGGYEQYF. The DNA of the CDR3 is TGTGCCAGCAGCCCTGGGCGGGGTGGCTACGAGCAGTACTTC.

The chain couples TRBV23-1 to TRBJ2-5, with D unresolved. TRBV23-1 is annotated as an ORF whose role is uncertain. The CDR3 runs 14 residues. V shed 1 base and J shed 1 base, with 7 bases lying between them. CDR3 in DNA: TGCGCCAGCAGTCAATGTGGCAGCCAAGAGACCCAGTACTTC. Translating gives CASSQCGSQETQYF.

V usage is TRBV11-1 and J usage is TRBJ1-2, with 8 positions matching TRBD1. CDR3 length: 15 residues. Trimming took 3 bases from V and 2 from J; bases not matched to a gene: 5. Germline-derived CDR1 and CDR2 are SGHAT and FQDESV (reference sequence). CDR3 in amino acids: CASSLAGGGNYGYTF. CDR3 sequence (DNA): TGTGCCAGCAGCTTGGCAGGGGGCGGCAACTATGGCTACACCTTC.

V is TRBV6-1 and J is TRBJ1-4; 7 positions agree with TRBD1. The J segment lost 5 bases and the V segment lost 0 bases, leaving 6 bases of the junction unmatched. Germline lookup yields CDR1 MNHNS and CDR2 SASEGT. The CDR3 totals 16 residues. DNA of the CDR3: TGTGCCAGCAGTGAAGCCGCAGGGGGTGGAAATGAAAAACTGTTTTTT. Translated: CASSEAAGGGNEKLFF.

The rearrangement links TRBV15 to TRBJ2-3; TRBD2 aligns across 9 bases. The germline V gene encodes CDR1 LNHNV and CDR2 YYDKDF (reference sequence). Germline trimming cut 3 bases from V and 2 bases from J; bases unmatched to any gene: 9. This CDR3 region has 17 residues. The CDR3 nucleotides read TGTGCCACCAGCAGGGATCCCCGGACTAGCGACACAGATACGCAGTATTTT. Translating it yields CATSRDPRTSDTDTQYF.

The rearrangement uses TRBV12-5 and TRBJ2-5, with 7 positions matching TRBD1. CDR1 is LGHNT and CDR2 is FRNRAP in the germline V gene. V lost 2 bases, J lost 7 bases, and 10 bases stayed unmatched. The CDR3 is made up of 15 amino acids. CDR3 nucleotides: TGTGCTAGTGGTTTGTCACAGGGGATAAGAGGGACCCAGTACTTC. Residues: CASGLSQGIRGTQYF.

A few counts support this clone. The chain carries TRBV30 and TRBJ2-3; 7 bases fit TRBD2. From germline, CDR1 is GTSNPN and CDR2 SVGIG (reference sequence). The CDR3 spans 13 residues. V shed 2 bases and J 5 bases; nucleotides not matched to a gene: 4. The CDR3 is CAWSMGGGDTQYF. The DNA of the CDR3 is TGTGCCTGGAGTATGGGGGGGGGAGATACGCAGTATTTT.